One sample yielded the 25 T cell receptor beta chains listed below, sequenced in a study of cytomegalovirus exposure and HLA in healthy donors. 60 Vbeta and 13 Jbeta primers were used in PCR. Produced via immunoSEQ multiplex PCR; TCRdb's table is partial and in-frame only. The data contain around 96,000 clones, around 80% of them singletons. The specimen sequenced was PBMCs. The receptors originated from a man younger than 30 in good health and CMV-seronegative.

This chain connects TRBV5-1 to TRBJ2-1; possibly TRBD2 for D (6 bases). Trimming cost V 0 bases and J 14 bases, with 12 bases left between them. The germline V gene encodes CDR1 SGHRS and CDR2 YFSETQ. This CDR3 is built from 12 residues. CDR3 sequence (DNA): TGCGCCAGCAGCTTGGGGACCAGGGAGGAGTTCTTC. Amino acids: CASSLGTREEFF.

The chain combines TRBV6-5 with TRBJ2-1; the match to TRBD2 covers 8 bases. The germline CDR1 and CDR2 sequences are MNHEY and SVGAGI. Germline trimming cut 3 bases from V and 10 bases from J; bases unmatched to any gene: 14. This CDR3 has 16 amino acids. The CDR3 DNA sequence: TGTGCCAGCAGTTATCTTACTAGCGGAGAGGCCCCAGAGCAGTTCTTC. It translates to CASSYLTSGEAPEQFF.

In this sample, this clone turned up a few times. The chain carries TRBV6-6 and TRBJ2-7, with D perhaps TRBD1 (6 bases). Germline V gene sequence: CDR1 MNHNY, CDR2 SVGAGI (reference sequence). The V end lost 6 bases, the J end lost 3 bases, and 15 bases lay between the germline ends. This CDR3 comprises 14 residues. In nucleotides, the CDR3 is TGTGCCAGCAGCCCTCGAGCAGGGGACTACGAGCAGTACTTC. This encodes CASSPRAGDYEQYF.

This clone was seen more than once but under ten times. In DNA, the CDR3 is TGTGCCAGCAGCTTAGGAGAGCGGGGGGGCACAGATACGCAGTATTTT. This translates into CASSLGERGGTDTQYF. The chain uses TRBV11-3 and TRBJ2-3; TRBD2 matches 9 bases. This CDR3 has 16 residues. Trimming removed 1 base from V and 1 base from J; junction bases left unmatched: 3. Per germline, CDR1 SGHNT and CDR2 YENEEA.

V gene TRBV2 combines with J gene TRBJ2-7; 7 bases match TRBD1. The CDR3 length is 14 residues. Germline V gene lookup returns CDR1 SNHLY and CDR2 FYNNEI. The junction had 6 bases not matched to a gene; V was cut back by 7 bases and J by 0 bases. In DNA, the CDR3 is TGTGCCAGCAAGGTTGGGGACAGCTCCTACGAGCAGTACTTC. It specifies CASKVGDSSYEQYF.

The chain recombines TRBV5-1 with TRBJ1-4, with 8 bases lining up with TRBD1. Trimming took 3 bases from V and 4 from J; bases not matched to a gene: 8. Germline V lookup: CDR1 SGHRS, CDR2 YFSETQ. This CDR3 contains 16 residues. The CDR3 sequence is CASSSGQGLHNEKLFF. DNA for the CDR3: TGCGCCAGCAGCTCCGGACAGGGACTCCATAATGAAAAACTGTTTTTT.

The chain couples TRBV4-1 to TRBJ1-1; 7 bases match TRBD1. The CDR3 contains 16 residues. Per germline, CDR1 MGHRA and CDR2 YSYEKL. J lost 5 bases, V lost 4 bases, and 13 bases had no gene match. CDR3 sequence (DNA): TGCGCCAGCAGCCCGTCCCGGGACAGATTTGGGACTGAAGCTTTCTTT. Amino acid sequence: CASSPSRDRFGTEAFF.

This clone showed up just once. The chain uses TRBV5-5 and TRBJ1-5; tentatively, D is TRBD1 (6 bases). The CDR3 spans 15 residues. Per the germline V gene, CDR1 is SGHKS and CDR2 is YYEKEE (reference sequence). With 4 bases removed from V and 2 bases from J, the gap between germline ends came to 13 bases. CDR3 region: CASSPIQGGNQPQHF. For the CDR3, the DNA is TGTGCCAGCAGCCCGATACAGGGTGGCAATCAGCCCCAGCATTTT.

The rearrangement links TRBV6-6 to TRBJ2-5; maybe TRBD2 (5 bases). CDR1 and CDR2 from the germline V gene are MNHNY and SVGAGI (reference sequence). The CDR3 has 14 amino acids. Trimming cost V 10 bases and J 2 bases, with 17 bases left between them. CDR3 sequence: CAIARPGNQETQYF. The CDR3 DNA reads TGTGCCATCGCACGGCCGGGAAATCAAGAGACCCAGTACTTC.

This clone was counted between two and nine times. The chain recombines TRBV5-4 with TRBJ1-5; possible D gene TRBD1, 5 bases. Trimming took 3 bases from V and 1 from J, leaving 14 bases between them. CDR1 and CDR2 from the germline V gene are SGHNT and YYREEE (reference sequence). There are 16 residues in the CDR3. CDR3 sequence: CASSSLGGGSNQPQHF. The DNA for the CDR3 is TGTGCCAGCAGCTCCCTTGGGGGAGGAAGCAATCAGCCCCAGCATTTT. The entire variable domain, with the rest obtained from reference TRBV5-4 and TRBJ1-5, is as follows: ETGVTQSPTHLIKTRGQQVTLRCSSQSGHNTVSWYQQALGQGPQFIFQYYREEENGRGNFPPRFSGLQFPNYSSELNVNALELDDSALYLCASSSLGGGSNQPQHFGDGTRLSIL.

This clone was observed a single time. The chain recombines TRBV7-9 with TRBJ2-2; perhaps TRBD1 as D (5 bases). This CDR3 contains 12 residues. The V end lost 3 bases, the J end lost 7 bases, and 6 bases lay between the germline ends. Germline CDR1 reads SEHNR; CDR2 reads FQNEAQ (reference sequence). CDR3 loop: CASSFRVGELFF. The DNA of the CDR3 is TGTGCCAGCAGCTTCAGGGTCGGGGAGCTGTTTTTT.

The chain uses TRBV6-1 and TRBJ1-2; no firm D call. Germline CDR1 reads MNHNS; CDR2 reads SASEGT. V lost 7 bases to trimming and J lost 0 bases, with 9 bases between them. The CDR3 is made up of 13 amino acids. The CDR3 region has the DNA TGTGCCAGCACCATGACTACTAACTATGGCTACACCTTC. Residues: CASTMTTNYGYTF.

The V gene is TRBV9, the J gene TRBJ2-5, with a tentative D call TRBD1 (5 bases). CDR3 size: 14 residues. The V end was cut by 4 bases, the J end by 2 bases, with 12 bases between. Germline CDR1 SGDLS, CDR2 YYNGEE. The chain's CDR3 is CASSLGQVQETQYF. CDR3 nucleotide sequence: TGTGCCAGCAGCCTGGGGCAGGTACAAGAGACCCAGTACTTC.

The chain recombines TRBV19 with TRBJ2-3; possibly TRBD1 for D (5 bases). Germline CDR1 reads LNHDA; CDR2 reads SQIVND (reference sequence). Trimming shortened V by 6 bases and J by 0 bases, and 13 bases separated the two germline ends. The length of the CDR3 is 15 residues. For the CDR3, the DNA is TGTGCCAGTAGGCGTGACAGAATGAGCACAGATACGCAGTATTTT. Amino acids: CASRRDRMSTDTQYF.

The rearrangement uses TRBV6-5 and TRBJ2-3; a possible D gene is TRBD1 (5 bases). The CDR3 has 15 residues. V was pared by 3 bases and J by 4 bases, with 14 bases between. Germline V CDR1 and CDR2: MNHEY, SVGAGI. The chain's CDR3 is CASSYSGMGSDTQYF. The DNA of the CDR3 is TGTGCCAGCAGTTATTCAGGGATGGGATCAGATACGCAGTATTTT.

This clone showed up just a few times. The chain links TRBV9 to TRBJ1-1, with 7 nucleotides matching TRBD1. Germline V gives CDR1 SGDLS, CDR2 YYNGEE. V was clipped by 0 bases and J by 11 bases; unmatched bases: 7. The CDR3 has 13 amino acids. The CDR3 here is CASSVEGGRVAFF. For the CDR3, the DNA is TGTGCCAGCAGCGTAGAAGGGGGCAGGGTGGCTTTCTTT.

The CDR3 coding sequence is TGCGCCAGCAGCCTGGGACAGGGTTCGGCTAACTATGGCTACACCTTC. This sequence encodes CASSLGQGSANYGYTF. The V call is TRBV5-1, the J call TRBJ1-2, with 9 bases matching TRBD1. Losses at the gene ends were 4 bases for V and 0 bases for J; bases not matched to a gene: 7. This CDR3 is 16 amino acids long. Germline CDR1 and CDR2: SGHRS and YFSETQ.

The chain is built from TRBV5-6 and TRBJ2-7; 10 nucleotides match TRBD1. The V and J ends lost 2 bases and 4 bases, in that order; junction bases with no gene match: 6. Germline V CDR1 and CDR2: SGHDT, YYEEEE. The CDR3 runs to 15 residues. CDR3 DNA sequence: TGTGCCAGCAGCTTAGGGGACAGGGGACCTTACGAGCAGTACTTC. This gives the protein CASSLGDRGPYEQYF.

This rearrangement joins TRBV7-6 to TRBJ1-3; a possible D gene is TRBD1 (6 bases). Germline values: CDR1 SGHVS, CDR2 FNYEAQ. V gave up 2 bases and J gave up 8 bases, with 16 bases separating them. The CDR3 is made up of 15 amino acids. The CDR3 region is CASSLLGGGADTIYF. CDR3 DNA sequence: TGTGCCAGCAGCTTATTGGGCGGGGGGGCAGACACCATATATTTT.

This chain links TRBV5-1 with TRBJ1-2; 8 nucleotides align to TRBD1. The CDR3 is made up of 13 amino acids. Germline V CDR1 and CDR2: SGHRS, YFSETQ. Trimming at V came to 4 bases and at J to 4 bases, leaving 3 bases not matched to a gene. The CDR3 is CASSTGQGYGYTF. In DNA, the CDR3 is TGCGCCAGCAGCACCGGACAGGGCTATGGCTACACCTTC.

The V call is TRBV6-1, the J call TRBJ2-4; D possibly corresponds to TRBD1 (5 bases). Germline V gene data show CDR1 as MNHNS and CDR2 as SASEGT. This CDR3 region has 15 residues. Trimming removed 2 bases from V and 0 bases from J, with 8 bases in between. CDR3 in amino acids: CASSELGVAKNIQYF. CDR3 nucleotides: TGTGCCAGCAGTGAACTAGGGGTAGCCAAAAACATTCAGTACTTC.

The chain carries TRBV7-3 and TRBJ2-6, with D possibly TRBD1 on 6 matching bases. Germline V gene data show CDR1 as SGHTA and CDR2 as FQGTGA. The V end lost 4 bases, the J end lost 4 bases, and 17 bases lay between the germline ends. This CDR3 comprises 17 residues. Here the CDR3 DNA reads TGTGCCAGCAGCTCCTGGACAGATATCTCGGGGGCCAACGTCCTGACTTTC. Its translation: CASSSWTDISGANVLTF.

This sequence joins TRBV19 and TRBJ1-1; a weak D match, TRBD1 (5 bases). Trimming took off 5 bases at V and 1 base at J, with 8 bases between the two ends. Germline assignment: CDR1 LNHDA and CDR2 SQIVND (reference sequence). The CDR3 spans 13 residues. The CDR3 DNA sequence: TGTGCCAGTAGTTACAGGCCGAACACTGAAGCTTTCTTT. Translation: CASSYRPNTEAFF.

The V gene is TRBV18, the J gene TRBJ1-5; no reliable D call. Trimming removed 3 bases from V and 4 bases from J, with 7 bases in between. Germline V gives CDR1 KGHSH, CDR2 LQKENI. The CDR3 is made up of 13 amino acids. In DNA form, the CDR3 reads TGTGCCAGCTCACCTACAGAGAATCAGCCCCAGCATTTT. Protein sequence: CASSPTENQPQHF. The variable domain in full, completed from reference TRBV18 and TRBJ1-5, reads NAGVMQNPRHLVRRRGQEARLRCSPMKGHSHVYWYRQLPEEGLKFMVYLQKENIIDESGMPKERFSAEFPKEGPSILRIQQVVRGDSAAYFCASSPTENQPQHFGDGTRLSIL.

The rearrangement uses TRBV9 and TRBJ2-3; 10 nucleotides agree with TRBD2. CDR1 is SGDLS, CDR2 YYNGEE, per germline. V was clipped by 4 bases and J by 5 bases; unmatched bases: 16. This CDR3 is built from 18 residues. The CDR3 DNA is TGTGCCAGCAGCCTTAATCCGGCTAGCGGGGGACGTAAAGATACGCAGTATTTT. Translated: CASSLNPASGGRKDTQYF.